This T cell receptor beta chain emerged from a study of sequential checkpoint blockade in melanoma. Looking at the study overall: Patients were randomized 1:1 to nivolumab-then-ipilimumab or ipilimumab-then-nivolumab first-line. Maintenance nivolumab came after either treatment sequence.

Only in-frame clones appear in the TCRdb table, and some are missing; sequencing was by immunoSEQ multiplex PCR. The repertoire holds roughly 18,000 clones, with 50% to 65% as singletons. The junction had 19 bases not matched to a gene; V was cut back by 7 bases and J by 8 bases. The CDR3 has 17 amino acids. Germline CDR1 MNHEY, CDR2 SMNVEV (reference sequence). Noted treatment: randomized to nivolumab then ipilimumab (arm A) or the reverse (arm B). From thawed PBMCs, live CD3+CD8+ cells negative for CD19 and CD56 were sorted. The sequence derives from a human donor with melanoma. Here the sequenced sample was CD8+ T cells sorted from blood (inferred from file names), taken from a patient given nivolumab and ipilimumab in sequence. J is TRBJ1-1 and V is TRBV27; 10 positions match TRBD1. The CDR3 bases are TGTGCCAGCAAACACTCGGACAGGGGGGGGATTGGCAGGGAAGCTTTCTTT. Translated: CASKHSDRGGIGREAFF.